The clone carrying this T cell receptor beta chain was detected only a few times. The antigen is unknown. This PCR relied on a set of 60 Vbeta primers and 13 Jbeta primers. Sequencing was performed with immunoSEQ multiplex PCR; in TCRdb, only in-frame clones are kept and a portion is missing. The table shows about 130,000 clones, with roughly 79% occurring only once. The V and J ends lost 1 base and 6 bases, in that order; junction bases with no gene match: 8. The CDR3 has 16 residues. Germline V gene lookup returns CDR1 SGHRS and CDR2 YFSETQ. These data are taken from a study of cytomegalovirus exposure and HLA in healthy donors. About the research overall: Within the Caucasian-associated ancestry cluster were roughly 82% of the 300 to 450 genotyped donors. General observations from the study: An analysis that came later showed most CMV-associated TCR beta chains appearing HLA-restricted. CMV antigen specificity was confirmed in vitro for a few CMV-associated chains.

The rearrangement joins TRBV5-1 to TRBJ2-5; 11 bases align to TRBD2. Sequencing was carried out using PBMCs. This receptor was identified in a man aged 30-40 years in good health and CMV-seronegative. CDR3 amino acids: CASSLSSGGAGKTQYF. CDR3 DNA: TGCGCCAGCAGCTTGAGTAGCGGGGGGGCCGGGAAGACCCAGTACTTC. The full variable domain, completed using reference TRBV5-1 and TRBJ2-5, is KAGVTQTPRYLIKTRGQQVTLSCSPISGHRSVSWYQQTPGQGLQFLFEYFSETQRNKGNFPGRFSGRQFSNSRSEMNVSTLELGDSALYLCASSLSSGGAGKTQYFGPGTRLLVL.